This passage covers 9 T cell receptor beta chains from one sample sequenced in a study of T cell responses to AZD1222 COVID-19 vaccine. Clones were read by immunoSEQ multiplex PCR, and TCRdb kept only the in-frame ones, dropping some. The table shows roughly 150,000 clones, with 88% occurring only once. Sample: peripheral blood, taken on day 0 of AZD1222 vaccination. The receptors stem from an adult in good health.

This clone was seen only a few times. The chain recombines TRBV7-9 with TRBJ1-6, with D possibly being TRBD1 (6 bases). Trimming removed 1 base at V and 9 bases at J, with 10 bases between. The CDR3 contains 14 residues. Germline CDR1 and CDR2: SEHNR and FQNEAQ (reference sequence). The CDR3 DNA is TGTGCCAGCAGCTTAGAGGGGGGCAGTTCACCCCTCCACTTT. It encodes CASSLEGGSSPLHF.

This chain uses TRBV3-1 (or the pseudogene TRBV3-2) with TRBJ2-7; possible D gene TRBD1, 6 bases. Trimming shortened V by 2 bases and J by 6 bases, and 20 bases separated the two germline ends. The CDR3 spans 16 residues. Looked up from germline, CDR1 is LGHDT and CDR2 is YNNKEL (reference sequence). The CDR3 reads CASSQKSADSVIEQYF. The CDR3 DNA sequence: TGTGCCAGCAGCCAAAAAAGTGCGGACAGCGTGATCGAGCAGTACTTC.

The J gene is TRBJ2-7, the V gene TRBV5-6, with TRBD2 matching 8 bases. V shed 0 bases, J shed 3 bases, and the junction held 5 bases outside the gene matches. CDR1 and CDR2 (germline): SGHDT, YYEEEE. The CDR3 totals 15 residues. The CDR3 here is CASSLAGLAGYEQYF. The CDR3, as DNA: TGTGCCAGCAGCTTGGCCGGTCTAGCGGGCTACGAGCAGTACTTC. Filled out from reference TRBV5-6 and TRBJ2-7, the complete variable domain reads DAGVTQSPTHLIKTRGQQVTLRCSPKSGHDTVSWYQQALGQGPQFIFQYYEEEERQRGNFPDRFSGHQFPNYSSELNVNALLLGDSALYLCASSLAGLAGYEQYFGPGTRLTVT.

The chain recombines TRBV27 with TRBJ2-4, with 7 nucleotides matching TRBD1. The ends lost 9 bases at V and 0 bases at J; junction bases unmatched: 11. Germline V gene data show CDR1 as MNHEY and CDR2 as SMNVEV (reference sequence). The CDR3 length is 16 residues. The CDR3 DNA reads TGTGCCAGTAGTCCGGGACAGCTTCTAGCCAAAAACATTCAGTACTTC. Translation: CASSPGQLLAKNIQYF.

This clone was recorded once. The chain couples TRBV24-1 to TRBJ2-4, with D uncertain. Germline V gene sequence: CDR1 KGHDR, CDR2 SFDVKD. CDR3 length: 12 amino acids. Deletions cut 0 bases from V and 13 bases from J, with 9 bases between. CDR3 in amino acids: CATSDLGRVQYF. CDR3 in DNA: TGTGCCACCAGTGATTTGGGACGGGTACAGTACTTC.

The chain links TRBV10-3 to TRBJ2-7; a weak D match, TRBD2 (6 bases). From germline, CDR1 is ENHRY and CDR2 SYGVKD. The V end lost 5 bases, the J end lost 6 bases, and 17 bases lay between the germline ends. The CDR3 is made up of 14 amino acids. In DNA, the CDR3 is TGTGCCATCAGTCGGATCCGGGACTCAAGCGAGCAGTACTTC. This translates into CAISRIRDSSEQYF.

This chain connects TRBV7-6 to TRBJ2-5; 9 nucleotides line up with TRBD2. CDR1 is SGHVS, CDR2 FNYEAQ, per germline. V lost 3 bases and J lost 7; bases outside the gene matches: 9. This CDR3 contains 15 residues. CDR3 sequence (DNA): TGTGCCAGCAGCTTGGGCGGGAGGGCCTCCGGGACCCAGTACTTC. Translating gives CASSLGGRASGTQYF.

V gene TRBV18 combines with J gene TRBJ2-3; D may correspond to TRBD1 or TRBD2 (5 bases each). Deletions cut 4 bases from V and 0 bases from J, with 11 bases between. The length of the CDR3 is 15 residues. CDR1 and CDR2 from the germline V gene are KGHSH and LQKENI. CDR3: CASSHSWGSTDTQYF. The CDR3 nucleotides read TGTGCCAGCTCACACTCGTGGGGGAGCACAGATACGCAGTATTTT.

In its sample, this clone was seen once. The chain is built from TRBV2 and TRBJ1-4; 7 nucleotides align to TRBD1. There are 15 residues in the CDR3. The ends lost 5 bases at V and 7 bases at J; junction bases unmatched: 10. The germline V gene encodes CDR1 SNHLY and CDR2 FYNNEI. CDR3 nucleotide sequence: TGTGCCAGCAGTACGAACAGGGGCGGTGGTGAAAAACTGTTTTTT. This encodes CASSTNRGGGEKLFF.